This entry lists 24 T cell receptor beta chains sequenced from one sample in a study of T cell responses to AZD1222 COVID-19 vaccine. This table comes from immunoSEQ multiplex PCR, and its TCRdb copy is limited to in-frame clones, with some not included. The sample includes about 110,000 clones, roughly 90% of them seen just once. The input for sequencing was peripheral blood, taken on day 0 of MenACWY control vaccination. The receptors come from an adult in good health.

As DNA, the CDR3 is TGTGCCAGTAGTGTGGGACAGGGAAGGGAAAAACTGTTTTTT. Its protein product is CASSVGQGREKLFF. This chain joins TRBV19 and TRBJ1-4; 9 bases are shared with TRBD1. The CDR3 contains 14 residues. The V gene end was trimmed by 5 bases and the J gene end by 8 bases; junction bases not matched to a gene: 6. The V gene's germline CDR1 is LNHDA and CDR2 SQIVND (reference sequence).

This clone was detected only a few times. The chain joins TRBV6-4 to TRBJ1-4; unclear D gene. The length of the CDR3 is 15 residues. The germline CDR1 and CDR2 sequences are MRHNA and SNTAGT. Deletions cut 0 bases from V and 7 bases from J, with 12 bases between. The CDR3 protein is CASSDSWKRVEKLFF. The CDR3, as DNA: TGTGCCAGCAGTGACTCGTGGAAAAGGGTTGAAAAACTGTTTTTT.

The V and J genes are TRBV9 and TRBJ2-5; no reliable D call. CDR1 and CDR2 from the germline V gene are SGDLS and YYNGEE. V was clipped by 0 bases and J by 4 bases, with 7 bases between them. This CDR3 region has 13 residues. This CDR3 is CASSVDGRETQYF. DNA of the CDR3: TGTGCCAGCAGCGTAGACGGGCGAGAGACCCAGTACTTC.

The chain recombines TRBV19 with TRBJ1-5, with a possible D match to TRBD1 (5 bases). Looked up from germline, CDR1 is LNHDA and CDR2 is SQIVND (reference sequence). V was shortened by 6 bases and J by 3 bases, with 12 bases between the two germline ends. The CDR3 consists of 14 residues. CDR3 residues: CASSPRGANQPQHF. The CDR3 bases are TGTGCCAGTAGCCCTAGGGGCGCCAATCAGCCCCAGCATTTT.

As DNA, the CDR3 is TGCAGTGCCGGGGTGGCTGGCTACACCTTC. Protein: CSAGVAGYTF. The V and J genes are TRBV20-1 and TRBJ1-2; D is ambiguous. The length of the CDR3 is 10 residues. The V end lost 6 bases, the J end lost 7 bases, and 9 bases lay between the germline ends. Germline V gene sequence: CDR1 DFQATT, CDR2 SNEGSKA (reference sequence).

The chain joins TRBV28 to TRBJ1-2; D might be TRBD1 (5 bases). From germline, CDR1 is MDHEN and CDR2 SYDVKM. This CDR3 comprises 12 residues. The V and J ends lost 2 bases and 8 bases respectively, with 9 bases between them. The CDR3 loop is CASSLKGRGYTF. The CDR3 DNA sequence: TGTGCCAGCAGTTTAAAGGGGCGAGGCTACACCTTC.

This clone was seen once. This chain joins TRBV5-5 and TRBJ1-5; 9 bases match TRBD1. Germline V lookup: CDR1 SGHKS, CDR2 YYEKEE (reference sequence). The CDR3 covers 15 residues. V lost 0 bases, J lost 2 bases, and 0 bases stayed unmatched. CDR3 loop: CASSLGTGGNQPQHF. The CDR3 nucleotides read TGTGCCAGCAGCTTGGGGACAGGGGGCAATCAGCCCCAGCATTTT.

This clone was found once. In DNA form, the CDR3 reads TGTGCCAGCAGCCAAGGTACGGGGGGGACAATCAATTCACCCCTCCACTTT. Translated, it gives CASSQGTGGTINSPLHF. V usage is TRBV3-1 (or the pseudogene TRBV3-2) and J usage is TRBJ1-6; D might be TRBD1 (6 bases). The CDR3 runs to 17 residues. Between the trimmed V and J ends, which lost 1 base and 7 bases, there was a span of 17 bases. Germline V gene data show CDR1 as LGHDT and CDR2 as YNNKEL (reference sequence).

J is TRBJ2-7 and V is TRBV3-1 (or the pseudogene TRBV3-2); possibly TRBD1 for D (6 bases). The germline CDR1 and CDR2 sequences are LGHDT and YNNKEL (reference sequence). The ends were cut back, 4 bases at V and 6 bases at J, with 13 bases in the middle. The CDR3 covers 13 residues. The CDR3 region is CASSPLGGSEQYF. In nucleotides, the CDR3 is TGTGCCAGCAGCCCGCTAGGGGGTTCCGAGCAGTACTTC.

The V and J genes are TRBV4-2 and TRBJ1-1; 11 positions agree with TRBD1. The CDR3 consists of 16 residues. Germline values: CDR1 LGHNA, CDR2 YNFKEQ. With 3 bases clipped from V and 5 bases from J, the junction kept 8 bases outside the gene matches. The CDR3 DNA is TGTGCCAGCAGCCAGGGACGGGGACAGGGGGGAACTGAAGCTTTCTTT. Amino acid sequence: CASSQGRGQGGTEAFF.

V is TRBV9 and J is TRBJ1-2, with 9 bases that match TRBD1. From germline, CDR1 is SGDLS and CDR2 YYNGEE. V trimming: 4 bases; J trimming: 4 bases; junction bases outside the gene matches: 5. The CDR3 is 14 residues long. CDR3 bases: TGTGCCAGCAGCAGTGGACAGGGGTTCTATGGCTACACCTTC. This translates into CASSSGQGFYGYTF.

This chain uses TRBV30 with TRBJ2-3; D is possibly TRBD2 (5 bases). The length of the CDR3 is 11 residues. Germline V lookup: CDR1 GTSNPN, CDR2 SVGIG (reference sequence). CDR3 sequence: CIGIRGDTQYF. DNA for the CDR3: TGTATCGGGATACGGGGAGATACGCAGTATTTT.

V usage is TRBV28 and J usage is TRBJ2-1, with no clear D. The CDR3 loop spans 15 amino acids. Germline CDR1 reads MDHEN; CDR2 reads SYDVKM. Trimming left V 1 base short and J 5 bases short, with 12 bases between. CDR3 sequence reads: CASSLLGFTNNEQFF. The CDR3 nucleotides are TGTGCCAGCAGTTTATTGGGGTTTACCAACAATGAGCAGTTCTTC.

J is TRBJ1-1 and V is TRBV16; D not certain. The CDR3 has 18 amino acids. CDR1 and CDR2 from the germline V gene are KGHSY and FQNENV. Deletions cut 0 bases from V and 4 bases from J, with 21 bases between. For the CDR3, the DNA is TGTGCCAGCAGCCAATCGGTCGGGCCTACCAGGAGAAGCACTGAAGCTTTCTTT. Protein product: CASSQSVGPTRRSTEAFF.

The chain carries TRBV3-1 (or the pseudogene TRBV3-2) and TRBJ2-7; 10 nucleotides agree with TRBD1. Per germline, CDR1 LGHDT and CDR2 YNNKEL (reference sequence). J lost 2 bases, V lost 1 base, and 2 bases had no gene match. The CDR3 runs to 15 residues. CDR3 DNA sequence: TGTGCCAGCAGCCAAGTTGGGACAGGGGCCTACGAGCAGTACTTC. It yields the protein CASSQVGTGAYEQYF.

This chain joins TRBV2 and TRBJ2-3; TRBD2 agrees at 12 bases. V shed 8 bases, J shed 2 bases, and the junction held 8 bases outside the gene matches. The CDR3 is 16 amino acids. Germline V gives CDR1 SNHLY, CDR2 FYNNEI. CDR3 protein: CASGWTSGDLTDTQYF. DNA of the CDR3: TGTGCCAGCGGTTGGACTAGCGGGGACCTCACAGATACGCAGTATTTT.

The chain has TRBV19 and TRBJ2-7; 10 bases agree with TRBD2. The CDR3 totals 19 residues. Germline values: CDR1 LNHDA, CDR2 SQIVND (reference sequence). V lost 9 bases and J lost 4; bases outside the gene matches: 24. The chain's CDR3 is CAREWGSASGGLKQYEQYF. The CDR3 bases are TGTGCCAGGGAGTGGGGTTCGGCTAGCGGGGGCCTCAAACAATACGAGCAGTACTTC.

This clone was observed a single time. The gene calls are TRBV5-1 and TRBJ2-2, with 9 bases identical to TRBD1. The V gene end was trimmed by 4 bases and the J gene end by 1 base; junction bases not matched to a gene: 8. Germline lookup yields CDR1 SGHRS and CDR2 YFSETQ. The CDR3 runs 17 residues. The CDR3 bases are TGCGCCAGCAGCGGATTTCGGACAGGGGTGAACACCGGGGAGCTGTTTTTT. It specifies CASSGFRTGVNTGELFF.

V usage is TRBV9 and J usage is TRBJ2-7, with D perhaps given as TRBD1 or TRBD2 (6 bases each). This CDR3 has 15 residues. Trimming left V 7 bases short and J 3 bases short, with 20 bases between. Germline V gene lookup returns CDR1 SGDLS and CDR2 YYNGEE. In DNA form, the CDR3 reads TGTGCCAGCCGACCGGGTAGGGGGGAAGGCTACGAGCAGTACTTC. Its translation is CASRPGRGEGYEQYF. The whole variable domain, remainder taken from reference TRBV9 and TRBJ2-7, is DSGVTQTPKHLITATGQRVTLRCSPRSGDLSVYWYQQSLDQGLQFLIQYYNGEERAKGNILERFSAQQFPDLHSELNLSSLELGDSALYFCASRPGRGEGYEQYFGPGTRLTVT.

The genes are TRBV7-2 and TRBJ2-3; no definite D call. This CDR3 is 14 amino acids long. CDR1 and CDR2 (germline): SGHTA, FQGNSA. V shed 5 bases and J shed 0 bases, with 9 bases lying between them. The CDR3 sequence: CASSQITSTDTQYF. CDR3 DNA sequence: TGTGCCAGCAGCCAGATAACTAGCACAGATACGCAGTATTTT.

The rearrangement links TRBV5-1 to TRBJ1-2, with TRBD1 identical over 7 bases. Germline V gene data show CDR1 as SGHRS and CDR2 as YFSETQ. The CDR3 consists of 15 residues. The V and J ends lost 2 bases and 1 base, in that order; junction bases with no gene match: 5. The CDR3 sequence is CASSLMTGLNYGYTF. CDR3 bases: TGCGCCAGCAGCTTAATGACAGGGCTTAACTATGGCTACACCTTC.

V gene TRBV18 combines with J gene TRBJ1-1, with 9 bases that match TRBD1. V lost 6 bases and J lost 5; bases outside the gene matches: 7. The length of the CDR3 is 14 residues. Germline values: CDR1 KGHSH, CDR2 LQKENI. The DNA for the CDR3 is TGTGCCAGCTCTCCGGCCGGGACAGGGACTGAAGCTTTCTTT. Protein: CASSPAGTGTEAFF.

This chain links TRBV2 with TRBJ1-2, with D possibly TRBD1 on 5 matching bases. Trimming pared 4 bases from V and 0 bases from J, leaving 9 bases between. This CDR3 comprises 14 residues. CDR1 and CDR2 (germline): SNHLY, FYNNEI. CDR3 in DNA: TGTGCCAGCAGTGCGGACAAAGCTAACTATGGCTACACCTTC. It is translated as CASSADKANYGYTF. Using reference TRBV2 and TRBJ1-2 for the parts outside the CDR3, the full variable domain is EPEVTQTPSHQVTQMGQEVILRCVPISNHLYFYWYRQILGQKVEFLVSFYNNEISEKSEIFDDQFSVERPDGSNFTLKIRSTKLEDSAMYFCASSADKANYGYTFGSGTRLTVV.

The rearrangement links TRBV7-2 to TRBJ1-3; the D is unclear. The CDR3 consists of 14 residues. The germline V gene has CDR1 SGHTA and CDR2 FQGNSA. V was pared by 3 bases and J by 4 bases, with 10 bases between. The CDR3 DNA follows: TGTGCCAGCAGCTTGTGGAGTGGGGGAAACACCATATATTTT. Its protein is CASSLWSGGNTIYF.